One sample yielded the 30 T cell receptor beta chains listed below, sequenced in a study of spatial heterogeneity in lung cancer. Broader study findings: For expanded intratumoral alpha and beta TCRs, counts tracked tumor mutation counts.

No antigen has been assigned to these receptors. TCRdb used MiXCR to reprocess the 5' RACE reads, holding one entry per CDR3 protein. The sample lists about 13,000 distinct CDR3 sequences; roughly 5.5% were seen once. As to time point: sample taken at primary tumor resection. This specimen consisted of lung tumor tissue, obtained at surgery. The receptors were gathered from a male donor with early-stage non-small cell lung cancer.

This clonotype turned up a few times. This chain links TRBV10-1 with TRBJ2-2, with 9 bases matching TRBD2. Germline V lookup: CDR1 WNHNN, CDR2 SYGVQD (reference sequence). The CDR3 extends over 16 amino acids. The J segment lost 5 bases and the V segment lost 1 base, leaving 5 bases of the junction unmatched. CDR3 sequence: CASSEFGSGGTGELFF. In nucleotides, the CDR3 is TGCGCCAGCAGTGAGTTTGGTAGCGGGGGAACCGGGGAGCTGTTTTTT.

Remarks on this clonotype: A read error is possible here, since a much larger clone lies one base away. The chain is built from TRBV3-1 and TRBJ2-5; 7 nucleotides agree with TRBD2. The CDR3 extends over 13 amino acids. Germline V gene data show CDR1 as LGHDT and CDR2 as YNNKEL (reference sequence). The CDR3 reads CVSSPTGGETQYF. The DNA for the CDR3 is TGTGTCAGCAGCCCGACGGGGGGAGAGACCCAGTACTTC.

This clonotype showed up just a few times. The J gene is TRBJ2-5, the V gene TRBV13; TRBD2 might be the D (5 bases). From germline, CDR1 is PRHDT and CDR2 FYEKMQ (reference sequence). V was trimmed by 5 bases and J by 2 bases, leaving 15 bases between them. The CDR3 consists of 15 residues. CDR3 coding DNA: TGTGCCAGCAGCCCCAGTCGAGCGGTTCAAGAGACCCAGTACTTC. It encodes CASSPSRAVQETQYF.

This clonotype was seen ten or more times. The V gene is TRBV29-1, the J gene TRBJ1-5, with D unclear. V dropped 4 bases and J dropped 6 bases, with 13 bases sitting between them. This CDR3 spans 13 amino acids. Germline V gene data show CDR1 as SQVTM and CDR2 as ANQGSEA. The CDR3 sequence is CSVGGDGLQPQHF. For the CDR3, the DNA is TGCAGCGTTGGAGGAGATGGGCTTCAGCCCCAGCATTTT.

This clonotype showed up many times. V and J are TRBV4-1 and TRBJ1-6, with TRBD1 matching 8 bases. The CDR3 has 17 residues. CDR1 and CDR2 from the germline V gene are MGHRA and YSYEKL. Unmatched junction bases numbered 6, after V lost 0 bases and J lost 5 bases. In DNA form, the CDR3 reads TGCGCCAGCAGCCAAGAGGCAGGGGGCCGGAATAATTCACCCCTCCACTTT. It specifies CASSQEAGGRNNSPLHF.

This clonotype was found many times. The V gene is TRBV20-1, the J gene TRBJ1-1; 7 bases are shared with TRBD1. CDR1 and CDR2 from the germline V gene are DFQATT and SNEGSKA (reference sequence). The CDR3 length is 12 residues. The CDR3 here is CSLGDRNTEAFF. The CDR3 region has the DNA TGCAGCCTAGGGGACAGGAACACTGAAGCTTTCTTT.

This clonotype appeared a few times. The chain links TRBV10-3 to TRBJ2-1; no firm D call. V was cut by 0 bases and J by 8 bases, with 11 bases left in between. This CDR3 contains 14 residues. The V gene's germline CDR1 is ENHRY and CDR2 SYGVKD. This chain's CDR3 is CAISESGRTYEQFF. The CDR3 coding sequence is TGTGCCATCAGTGAGTCAGGCCGAACGTATGAGCAGTTCTTC.

V and J are TRBV7-6 and TRBJ1-1; weak D call: TRBD1 (6 bases). Trimming shortened V by 1 base and J by 3 bases, and 9 bases separated the two germline ends. The CDR3 runs to 14 residues. The germline gives CDR1 SGHVS, CDR2 FNYEAQ. The CDR3 bases are TGTGCCAGCAGCTTAGACAGGGTTGACACTGAAGCTTTCTTT. This sequence encodes CASSLDRVDTEAFF.

In this sample, this clonotype turned up many times. The chain employs TRBV6-6 and TRBJ1-1; D possibly corresponds to TRBD1 (5 bases). V shed 2 bases and J shed 3 bases, with 16 bases lying between them. Germline V CDR1 and CDR2: MNHNY, SVGAGI (reference sequence). The CDR3 has 16 residues. The CDR3 coding sequence is TGTGCCAGCAGTTACGGGATGACGGGACGCGACACTGAAGCTTTCTTT. Its protein product is CASSYGMTGRDTEAFF.

This clonotype was detected many times. The chain recombines TRBV27 with TRBJ2-3; D is ambiguous. V was trimmed by 8 bases and J by 7 bases, leaving 16 bases between them. This CDR3 spans 13 amino acids. CDR1 and CDR2 from the germline V gene are MNHEY and SMNVEV (reference sequence). Here the CDR3 reads CASGFPNMHTQYF. CDR3 nucleotide sequence: TGTGCCAGCGGGTTTCCTAACATGCATACGCAGTATTTT.

This clonotype rates as medium-sized. The chain employs TRBV5-1 and TRBJ2-5, with D maybe TRBD2 (5 bases). The V end was cut by 0 bases, the J end by 0 bases, with 9 bases between. The CDR3 spans 15 residues. From germline, CDR1 is SGHRS and CDR2 YFSETQ. The CDR3 sequence is CASSLDRGYQETQYF. The CDR3 DNA sequence: TGCGCCAGCAGCTTGGACAGAGGGTACCAAGAGACCCAGTACTTC.

There are many counts of this clonotype. This chain links TRBV18 with TRBJ2-3, with D unclear. V was trimmed by 6 bases and J by 5 bases, leaving 12 bases between them. The CDR3 totals 13 residues. CDR1 is KGHSH and CDR2 is LQKENI in the germline V gene. This CDR3 is CASSLLNRDTQYF. CDR3 coding DNA: TGTGCCAGCTCCCTTCTCAACCGAGATACGCAGTATTTT.

There are a few counts of this clonotype. This sequence joins TRBV9 and TRBJ2-1; TRBD2 is a possible D gene (7 bases). The CDR3 is 16 residues long. Between the trimmed V and J ends, which lost 1 base and 6 bases, there was a span of 17 bases. The germline V gene encodes CDR1 SGDLS and CDR2 YYNGEE. The CDR3 bases are TGTGCCAGCAGCGTAAGGGGGGGCACGGGTGGCAATGAGCAGTTCTTC. It codes for CASSVRGGTGGNEQFF. The variable domain in full, completed from reference TRBV9 and TRBJ2-1, reads DSGVTQTPKHLITATGQRVTLRCSPRSGDLSVYWYQQSLDQGLQFLIQYYNGEERAKGNILERFSAQQFPDLHSELNLSSLELGDSALYFCASSVRGGTGGNEQFFGPGTRLTVL.

The table lists this clonotype with many counts. The chain recombines TRBV5-1 with TRBJ2-7, with 11 bases aligning to TRBD1. Germline-derived CDR1 and CDR2 are SGHRS and YFSETQ. V shed 4 bases, J shed 5 bases, and the junction held 8 bases outside the gene matches. The CDR3 length is 15 residues. The DNA of the CDR3 is TGCGCCAGCAGCCAAAGGGACAGGGGGTTCCACGAGCAGTACTTC. As protein: CASSQRDRGFHEQYF.

DNA of the CDR3: TGCAGTGCTAGACTAGCGGGGGTCAACACCGGGGAGCTGTTTTTT. This codes for CSARLAGVNTGELFF. This chain uses TRBV20-1 with TRBJ2-2; 10 bases map to TRBD2. Germline V gene lookup returns CDR1 DFQATT and CDR2 SNEGSKA (reference sequence). V gave up 2 bases and J gave up 2 bases; unmatched junction bases: 2. The CDR3 extends over 15 amino acids.

In this sample, this clonotype turned up many times. J is TRBJ1-2 and V is TRBV6-2 or TRBV6-3; D unclear. The V end was cut by 4 bases, the J end by 7 bases, with 19 bases between. The CDR3 sequence is 15 residues long. Germline CDR1 is MNHEY and CDR2 is SVGEGT. Here the CDR3 reads CASSFSGLSRGGYTF. The CDR3 nucleotides read TGTGCCAGCAGTTTCTCGGGCCTATCCCGGGGTGGCTACACCTTC.

On this clonotype: Its ends do not fully match the called genes, so a read error is possible. The J gene is TRBJ1-2, the V gene TRBV20-1; 7 bases fit TRBD1. The CDR3 runs 13 residues. The germline CDR1 and CDR2 sequences are DFQATT and SNEGSKA (reference sequence). CDR3: CSAPDRWGLGHTF. The CDR3 nucleotides are TGCAGTGCTCCGGACAGGTGGGGACTTGGCCACACCTTC.

This clonotype was seen ten or more times. The chain is built from TRBV7-2 and TRBJ2-5; D perhaps matches TRBD2 (6 bases). CDR1 and CDR2 (germline): SGHTA, FQGNSA. CDR3 size: 16 residues. Trimming pared 5 bases from V and 5 bases from J, leaving 21 bases between. The CDR3 sequence is CASSPTTSSLQETQYF. The CDR3 nucleotides are TGTGCCAGCAGCCCCACAACTAGCTCACTGCAGGAGACCCAGTACTTC.

This clonotype was recorded many times. DNA for the CDR3: TGTGCCAGCTCACCGCTTCCCACAGGGTTTGGGGATCAGCCCCAGCATTTT. Translation: CASSPLPTGFGDQPQHF. This sequence joins TRBV18 and TRBJ1-5, with D possibly TRBD1 on 6 matching bases. The CDR3 extends over 17 amino acids. V was pared by 3 bases and J by 5 bases, with 20 bases between. Germline V gene lookup returns CDR1 KGHSH and CDR2 LQKENI.

This clonotype was observed at least ten times. The chain has TRBV28 and TRBJ2-7; 7 positions agree with TRBD1. The germline CDR1 and CDR2 sequences are MDHEN and SYDVKM. The CDR3 is 14 amino acids. The trim removed 4 bases at V and 3 bases at J, leaving 6 bases unmatched. CDR3 bases: TGTGCCAGCAGTTCTACAGGGGCCCTCTACGAGCAGTACTTC. This gives the protein CASSSTGALYEQYF.

The table lists this clonotype with many counts. The chain is built from TRBV4-2 and TRBJ2-1; 11 nucleotides match TRBD2. There are 15 residues in the CDR3. Per the germline V gene, CDR1 is LGHNA and CDR2 is YNFKEQ. With V trimmed by 0 bases and J by 10 bases, 5 bases remained unmatched. The CDR3 region is CASSQDSGGAREQFF. The CDR3, as DNA: TGTGCCAGCAGCCAAGATAGCGGGGGGGCCCGGGAGCAGTTCTTC.

The chain couples TRBV18 to TRBJ2-7, with 7 bases that match TRBD1. V was pared by 6 bases and J by 3 bases, with 5 bases of the junction left unmatched. Germline V lookup: CDR1 KGHSH, CDR2 LQKENI. This CDR3 is built from 13 residues. The CDR3 DNA sequence: TGTGCCAGCTCGCTCGGGACAGACTACGAGCAGTACTTC. Amino acids: CASSLGTDYEQYF.

The table lists this clonotype with many counts. The CDR3 coding sequence is TGTGCCAGCAGTTACAATCGGAACACTGAAGCTTTCTTT. Protein product: CASSYNRNTEAFF. V and J are TRBV6-2 or TRBV6-3 and TRBJ1-1, with D unresolved. This CDR3 comprises 13 residues. CDR1 is MNHEY, CDR2 SVGEGT, per germline. Deletions cut 2 bases from V and 1 base from J, with 5 bases between.

The sample holds many counts of this clonotype. This rearrangement joins TRBV20-1 to TRBJ1-4, with unresolved D. The V gene's germline CDR1 is DFQATT and CDR2 SNEGSKA (reference sequence). CDR3 length: 11 residues. V shed 3 bases and J shed 8 bases, with 7 bases lying between them. The CDR3 nucleotides are TGCAGTGCTAGTCCCACGGAAAAACTGTTTTTT. This codes for CSASPTEKLFF.

To note about this clonotype: The junction does not match germline at one end; this may be a read error. J is TRBJ1-3 and V is TRBV28; maybe TRBD1 (6 bases). This CDR3 is 13 amino acids long. Germline CDR1 MDHEN, CDR2 SYDVKM. CDR3 loop: CASSLGADRIRYF. The CDR3 coding sequence is TGTGCCAGCAGTTTAGGAGCTGACAGGATTCGTTACTTT. Filled out from reference TRBV28 and TRBJ1-3, the complete variable domain reads DVKVTQSSRYLVKRTGEKVFLECVQDMDHENMFWYRQDPGLGLRLIYFSYDVKMKEKGDIPEGYSVSREKKERFSLILESASTNQTSMYLCASSLGADRIRYFGEGSWLTVV.

Regarding this clonotype: This sequence may be a read error, since a much larger clone differs from it by one base. This chain links TRBV28 with TRBJ2-7; D is ambiguous. V was cut by 5 bases and J by 9 bases, with 17 bases left in between. The CDR3 loop spans 13 amino acids. Per the germline V gene, CDR1 is MDHEN and CDR2 is SYDVKM. Here the CDR3 reads CASSEVQVPGQYF. The CDR3, as DNA: TGTGCCAGCAGTGAGGTTCAGGTCCCCGGGCAGTACTTC. Using reference TRBV28 and TRBJ2-7 for the parts outside the CDR3, the full variable domain is DVKVTQSSRYLVKRTGEKVFLECVQDMDHENMFWYRQDPGLGLRLIYFSYDVKMKEKGDIPEGYSVSREKKERFSLILESASTNQTSMYLCASSEVQVPGQYFGPGTRLTVT.

This clonotype was picked up many times. V usage is TRBV5-1 and J usage is TRBJ2-5; D gene ambiguous. The CDR3 is made up of 14 amino acids. Trimming stripped 2 bases from V and 2 bases from J, with 10 bases between. CDR1 is SGHRS, CDR2 YFSETQ, per germline. The CDR3: CASSFLSKQETQYF. For the CDR3, the DNA is TGCGCCAGCAGCTTTCTCAGCAAACAAGAGACCCAGTACTTC.

This clonotype was found many times. The genes are TRBV12-3 or TRBV12-4 and TRBJ1-3, with unresolved D. With 4 bases removed from V and 0 bases from J, the gap between germline ends came to 4 bases. The CDR3 extends over 13 amino acids. CDR3: CASSWGSGNTIYF. CDR3 DNA sequence: TGTGCCAGCAGTTGGGGCTCTGGAAACACCATATATTTT.

This clonotype was detected ten times or more. This chain connects TRBV10-2 to TRBJ2-4; D tentatively fits TRBD1 or TRBD2 (6 bases each). Trimming shortened V by 6 bases and J by 0 bases, and 18 bases separated the two germline ends. Germline V gene sequence: CDR1 WSHSY, CDR2 SAAADI. This CDR3 region has 17 residues. The CDR3 sequence: CASRGGGLLRAKNIQYF. For the CDR3, the DNA is TGCGCCAGCAGAGGAGGGGGACTTTTAAGAGCCAAAAACATTCAGTACTTC.

A few counts support this clonotype. The rearrangement joins TRBV19 to TRBJ2-7; a possible D gene is TRBD1 (5 bases). V was trimmed by 2 bases and J by 0 bases, leaving 8 bases between them. The CDR3 is made up of 14 amino acids. Germline V lookup: CDR1 LNHDA, CDR2 SQIVND (reference sequence). The CDR3 nucleotides are TGTGCCAGTAGTATATGGGGCAGCTCCTACGAGCAGTACTTC. Translated: CASSIWGSSYEQYF.